This entry describes one T cell receptor (beta chain). The study amplified TCR beta CDR3 regions using RNA transcripts. The first round was an RT-PCR with HTBI primers, and the second round was a multiplex PCR. Each CDR3 protein gets one entry after TCRdb re-called the multiplex PCR reads with MiXCR. The data hold about 620,000 distinct CDR3 sequences, with about a fifth observed a single time. This CDR3 contains 16 residues. CDR1 and CDR2 (germline): PRHDT, FYEKMQ (reference sequence). Trimming cost V 4 bases and J 8 bases, with 23 bases left between them. The data belong to a study of Graves' ophthalmopathy and Graves' hyperthyroidism.

What was sequenced was peripheral blood. The receptor's source is a woman under 30 with stable Graves' hyperthyroidism. Some clones in this sample may be carry-over from other donors' samples. V usage is TRBV13 and J usage is TRBJ1-2; no definite D call. The CDR3 DNA is TGTGCCAGCAGCTATTTCCTGAAGGGCTCGTCCACCGGCTACACCTTC. The encoded protein is CASSYFLKGSSTGYTF.